Each of the 18 T cell receptor beta chains below was sequenced from the same sample in a study of CD8 T cells in Susac syndrome. A quantity of about 0.5 to 1 ug RNA underwent reverse transcription using random hexamers. TCRdb passed the immunoSEQ multiplex PCR reads through MiXCR, listing each CDR3 protein once. The repertoire holds 170,000 or so distinct CDR3 sequences, with around 96% as singletons. Sequencing was performed on CD8+ T cells from PBMCs. Receptor source: a human donor with multiple sclerosis.

The chain is built from TRBV14 and TRBJ1-1; D not resolved. The germline V gene encodes CDR1 SGHDN and CDR2 FVKESK. Trimming pared 0 bases from V and 1 base from J, leaving 9 bases between. The CDR3 has 15 amino acids. The CDR3 nucleotides read TGTGCCAGCAGCCAAGATTTGCACTCGAACACTGAAGCTTTCTTT. This encodes CASSQDLHSNTEAFF. The full variable domain, completed using reference TRBV14 and TRBJ1-1, is EAGVTQFPSHSVIEKGQTVTLRCDPISGHDNLYWYRRVMGKEIKFLLHFVKESKQDESGMPNNRFLAERTGGTYSTLKVQPAELEDSGVYFCASSQDLHSNTEAFFGQGTRLTVV.

The V and J genes are TRBV27 and TRBJ2-5; weak D call: TRBD2 (6 bases). Trimming removed 4 bases from V and 4 bases from J, with 13 bases in between. Per germline, CDR1 MNHEY and CDR2 SMNVEV (reference sequence). This CDR3 is 14 amino acids long. CDR3 amino acids: CASSSPGLRETQYF. CDR3 DNA sequence: TGTGCCAGCAGTTCCCCGGGACTTCGAGAGACCCAGTACTTC.

The chain's CDR3 is CASIRNGELFF. The DNA for the CDR3 is TGTGCCAGCATCCGGAACGGGGAGCTGTTTTTT. The J gene is TRBJ2-2, the V gene TRBV27; D unclear. Germline loops: CDR1 MNHEY, CDR2 SMNVEV (reference sequence). This CDR3 comprises 11 residues. The V and J ends lost 7 bases and 7 bases respectively, with 7 bases between them.

The V call is TRBV15, the J call TRBJ2-7, with TRBD2 matching 7 bases. The CDR3 runs 16 residues. V lost 0 bases to trimming and J lost 3 bases; unmatched junction nucleotides: 8. Germline V gene sequence: CDR1 LNHNV, CDR2 YYDKDF (reference sequence). CDR3 sequence: CATSRDGAGADYEQYF. The CDR3 bases are TGTGCCACCAGCAGAGATGGGGCGGGAGCGGACTACGAGCAGTACTTC.

The rearrangement links TRBV27 to TRBJ1-1, with D hard to call. The CDR3 consists of 14 residues. The V and J ends lost 4 bases and 1 base respectively, with 10 bases between them. CDR1 is MNHEY and CDR2 is SMNVEV in the germline V gene (reference sequence). The CDR3 loop is CASSSLLSNTEAFF. The CDR3 region has the DNA TGTGCCAGCAGTTCACTCCTCTCGAACACTGAAGCTTTCTTT.

The chain has TRBV12-3 or TRBV12-4 and TRBJ1-5; the D is unclear. The V gene lost 4 bases and the J gene lost 5 bases, with 12 bases spanning the gap. The CDR3 covers 14 residues. DNA of the CDR3: TGTGCCAGCAGTTCCGGACCTCGGCATCAGCCCCAGCATTTT. This encodes CASSSGPRHQPQHF.

This clonotype was detected once. The chain carries TRBV29-1 and TRBJ2-1; D ambiguous. The CDR3 loop spans 10 amino acids. Per germline, CDR1 SQVTM and CDR2 ANQGSEA. Deletions cut 6 bases from V and 10 bases from J, with 10 bases between. The CDR3 DNA follows: TGCAGCGTGCCCATGGGGGAGCAGTTCTTC. It specifies CSVPMGEQFF.

J is TRBJ2-7 and V is TRBV9, with D possibly being TRBD1 or TRBD2 (5 bases each). CDR3 size: 14 residues. Between the trimmed V and J ends, which lost 4 bases and 4 bases, there was a span of 15 bases. Germline V CDR1 and CDR2: SGDLS, YYNGEE. CDR3 DNA sequence: TGTGCCAGCAGCCCAGGGACGGAAGGATACGAGCAGTACTTC. Amino acids: CASSPGTEGYEQYF.

V and J are TRBV27 and TRBJ1-5; D unresolved. CDR3 size: 14 residues. Germline V gene sequence: CDR1 MNHEY, CDR2 SMNVEV (reference sequence). V was shortened by 8 bases and J by 0 bases, with 11 bases between the two germline ends. This CDR3 reads CASSYAGSNQPQHF. CDR3 coding DNA: TGTGCCAGCTCCTATGCCGGTAGCAATCAGCCCCAGCATTTT.

The chain couples TRBV11-2 to TRBJ2-3, with a possible D match to TRBD1 (6 bases). CDR1 is SGHAT and CDR2 is FQNNGV in the germline V gene. This CDR3 region has 16 residues. Trimming stripped 5 bases from V and 0 bases from J, with 15 bases between. This chain's CDR3 is CASSRRGTQSTDTQYF. CDR3 coding DNA: TGTGCCAGCAGCCGCCGTGGGACACAGAGCACAGATACGCAGTATTTT.

The chain couples TRBV5-4 to TRBJ2-7; D gene uncertain. V shed 0 bases and J shed 0 bases, with 4 bases lying between them. This CDR3 contains 13 residues. Germline loops: CDR1 SGHNT, CDR2 YYREEE (reference sequence). CDR3 nucleotide sequence: TGTGCCAGCAGCTTGGACATCTCCTACGAGCAGTACTTC. It is translated as CASSLDISYEQYF.

V and J are TRBV24-1 and TRBJ2-7; 8 positions agree with TRBD1. Germline CDR1 reads KGHDR; CDR2 reads SFDVKD. There are 14 residues in the CDR3. V gave up 7 bases and J gave up 1 base; unmatched junction bases: 5. The CDR3 nucleotides are TGTGCCACCAGGGAGGACAGGGCGTCCTACGAGCAGTACTTC. The encoded protein is CATREDRASYEQYF.

The chain has TRBV13 and TRBJ2-7; 7 bases line up with TRBD1. The CDR3 runs 15 residues. Germline V gene data show CDR1 as PRHDT and CDR2 as FYEKMQ (reference sequence). J gave up 4 bases and V 3 bases, and 9 bases lay outside the gene matches. This chain's CDR3 is CASSFSGQRPYEQYF. CDR3 sequence (DNA): TGTGCCAGCAGCTTCTCGGGACAGAGGCCATACGAGCAGTACTTC.

The V and J genes are TRBV20-1 and TRBJ2-3, with D maybe TRBD2 (5 bases). CDR1 is DFQATT, CDR2 SNEGSKA, per germline (reference sequence). This CDR3 has 12 residues. The V and J ends lost 3 bases and 1 base respectively, with 5 bases between them. The CDR3 sequence: CSARRGTDTQYF. Written as DNA, the CDR3 is TGCAGTGCTAGGAGGGGCACAGATACGCAGTATTTT.

The rearrangement joins TRBV12-3 or TRBV12-4 to TRBJ2-7, with 7 bases that match TRBD1. The CDR3 extends over 13 amino acids. V gave up 5 bases and J gave up 6 bases; unmatched junction bases: 7. CDR3 DNA sequence: TGTGCCAGCAGTGCACTGACAGGGAGCGAGCAGTACTTC. This codes for CASSALTGSEQYF.

The gene calls are TRBV29-1 and TRBJ2-3; D call uncertain. V shed 4 bases and J shed 2 bases, with 10 bases lying between them. The CDR3 totals 13 residues. Per the germline V gene, CDR1 is SQVTM and CDR2 is ANQGSEA. The CDR3 sequence: CSVALGATDTQYF. CDR3 DNA: TGCAGCGTTGCTCTAGGCGCCACAGATACGCAGTATTTT.

This chain joins TRBV20-1 and TRBJ2-3; 13 nucleotides match TRBD2. J was trimmed by 2 bases and V by 6 bases; bases with no gene match: 8. The CDR3 consists of 16 residues. In germline, CDR1 is DFQATT, CDR2 SNEGSKA (reference sequence). CDR3 sequence: CSARLLAGGLTDTQYF. The CDR3 DNA sequence: TGCAGTGCGAGATTACTAGCGGGAGGGCTCACAGATACGCAGTATTTT.

The count of this clonotype is one. The rearrangement links TRBV4-1 to TRBJ2-7; D is undetermined. This CDR3 is 16 amino acids long. CDR1 and CDR2 (germline): MGHRA, YSYEKL. V shed 4 bases and J shed 3 bases, with 19 bases lying between them. CDR3 loop: CASSLRLNGYLYEQYF. The CDR3 DNA reads TGCGCCAGCAGCCTTCGCCTTAACGGGTACCTCTACGAGCAGTACTTC.